A single sample is the source of the 27 T cell receptor beta chains below, sequenced in a study of CXCR3-negative and CXCR3-positive naive CD8 T cells. Researchers prepared the TRB cDNA libraries using 5' RACE with UMI labels. TCRdb reprocessed the 5' RACE reads and stores each CDR3 protein as one record, lacking DNA. The sample data list 150,000 or so distinct CDR3 sequences. Sequenced: naive CXCR3- CD8+ T cells from blood. Subset specified: CD45RO-CCR7+CD27+CD95- naive CD8+ T cells lacking CXCR3 (TNR3-). Receptor source: a human donor in good health. Some clones in this sample may be carry-over from other donors' samples.

V usage is TRBV7-3 and J usage is TRBJ2-1; TCRdb proposes TRBD2, but this gene call is untestable without DNA. The CDR3 has 15 residues. CDR1 and CDR2 from the germline V gene are SGHTA and FQGTGA. CDR3 sequence reads: CASSLTSGAYNEQFF.

The rearrangement joins TRBV29-1 to TRBJ2-4; no DNA is available, so the TRBD1 call from TCRdb remains unchecked. Germline lookup yields CDR1 SQVTM and CDR2 ANQGSEA. This CDR3 has 14 residues. CDR3 amino acids: CSVWGIGAKNIQYF.

V gene TRBV29-1 combines with J gene TRBJ1-2; checking the TCRdb D call of TRBD1 is not possible without DNA. The CDR3 totals 15 residues. Germline V gives CDR1 SQVTM, CDR2 ANQGSEA. The CDR3 reads CSVEDPGAYSYGYTF.

V and J are TRBV20-1 and TRBJ2-2; there is no DNA to check the TCRdb D call of TRBD1. Germline-derived CDR1 and CDR2 are DFQATT and SNEGSKA (reference sequence). This CDR3 is 14 amino acids long. The CDR3 region is CSARVAGLAGELFF.

The gene calls are TRBV6-5 and TRBJ2-5; the D gene TCRdb calls, TRBD1, cannot be checked with no DNA. CDR3 length: 16 amino acids. Per the germline V gene, CDR1 is MNHEY and CDR2 is SVGAGI. The CDR3 sequence: CASSWGLGVNQETQYF.

The rearrangement uses TRBV12-5 and TRBJ1-1. This CDR3 has 14 amino acids. The germline gives CDR1 LGHNT, CDR2 FRNRAP. This CDR3 is CASGLDGENTEAFF.

This chain uses TRBV20-1 with TRBJ2-7; the D call from TCRdb, TRBD1, cannot be confirmed without DNA. This CDR3 contains 16 residues. CDR1 DFQATT and CDR2 SNEGSKA come from the germline V gene (reference sequence). The CDR3 protein is CSARALNPGQSYEQYF.

The chain joins TRBV29-1 to TRBJ2-1; checking the TCRdb D call of TRBD1 is not possible without DNA. The germline gives CDR1 SQVTM, CDR2 ANQGSEA. The CDR3 length is 13 residues. CDR3 amino acids: CSVLTGAYNEQFF.

The chain couples TRBV27 to TRBJ2-3; TCRdb's D call of TRBD1 is untestable without DNA. Germline lookup yields CDR1 MNHEY and CDR2 SMNVEV (reference sequence). This CDR3 is built from 15 residues. CDR3 region: CASSPLPPGADTQYF.

The chain recombines TRBV28 with TRBJ2-1; TCRdb lists TRBD2, though no DNA is available to test this call. The germline V gene has CDR1 MDHEN and CDR2 SYDVKM. The CDR3 is made up of 12 amino acids. The CDR3 sequence: CASSLIGGGQFF.

The chain recombines TRBV4-3 with TRBJ1-3. The CDR3 runs to 16 residues. CDR1 is LGHNA, CDR2 YSLEER, per germline. CDR3 loop: CASSQDSVASGNTIYF.

The chain joins TRBV12-3 or TRBV12-4 to TRBJ1-5; TCRdb lists TRBD1, though no DNA is available to test this call. CDR3 length equals 12 residues. The CDR3 sequence: CASRTGNQPQHF.

This CDR3 reads CSARSPGTEGGYTF. The chain couples TRBV20-1 to TRBJ1-2; the D call from TCRdb, TRBD1, cannot be confirmed without DNA. CDR3 length equals 14 residues. From germline, CDR1 is DFQATT and CDR2 SNEGSKA (reference sequence).

The J gene is TRBJ1-2, the V gene TRBV14. Germline CDR1 SGHDN, CDR2 FVKESK. This CDR3 is built from 14 residues. This CDR3 reads CASSQIPGPYGYTF.

V gene TRBV29-1 combines with J gene TRBJ2-1; TCRdb proposes TRBD2, but this gene call is untestable without DNA. This CDR3 has 12 amino acids. Germline-derived CDR1 and CDR2 are SQVTM and ANQGSEA. This chain's CDR3 is CSVGDPPDEQFF.

The chain uses TRBV23-1 and TRBJ2-3; the TCRdb D gene call, TRBD1, has no DNA to confirm it. TRBV23-1 is noted as an ORF with a role that remains uncertain. CDR3 length equals 16 residues. The CDR3: CASSRNHPGSTDTQYF.

CDR3 loop: CASTEGRGANVLTF. The chain employs TRBV2 and TRBJ2-6; as DNA is missing, the TRBD2 call by TCRdb cannot be tested. Germline assignment: CDR1 SNHLY and CDR2 FYNNEI. The CDR3 covers 14 residues.

CDR3: CASSNKRAQAVGDEQFF. The rearrangement joins TRBV7-9 to TRBJ2-1; the D call from TCRdb, TRBD1, cannot be confirmed without DNA. This CDR3 is 17 amino acids long. Germline V gives CDR1 SEHNR, CDR2 FQNEAQ (reference sequence). Filled out from reference TRBV7-9 and TRBJ2-1, the complete variable domain reads DTGVSQNPRHKITKRGQNVTFRCDPISEHNRLYWYRQTLGQGPEFLTYFQNEAQLEKSRLLSDRFSAERPKGSFSTLEIQRTEQGDSAMYLCASSNKRAQAVGDEQFFGPGTRLTVL.

The chain joins TRBV20-1 to TRBJ2-5. CDR1 is DFQATT, CDR2 SNEGSKA, per germline (reference sequence). The CDR3 runs 12 residues. The CDR3 protein is CSARDDGETQYF.

The rearrangement joins TRBV29-1 to TRBJ2-7; TCRdb's D call, TRBD1, is unchecked because there is no DNA. The CDR3 extends over 13 amino acids. Germline CDR1 reads SQVTM; CDR2 reads ANQGSEA. The CDR3 spells CSVVPGNHYEQYF.

The V gene is TRBV28, the J gene TRBJ2-7; TCRdb's assignment of TRBD1 cannot be checked, as there is no DNA. Germline CDR1 is MDHEN and CDR2 is SYDVKM. The CDR3 extends over 14 amino acids. The CDR3 here is CASRWTGGFYEQYF.

The chain couples TRBV7-2 to TRBJ2-3; TCRdb's assignment of TRBD1 cannot be checked, as there is no DNA. The CDR3 totals 15 residues. Germline loops: CDR1 SGHTA, CDR2 FQGNSA. CDR3 amino acids: CASSVSGQTTDTQYF. The full variable domain, its missing parts supplied by reference TRBV7-2 and TRBJ2-3, is GAGVSQSPSNKVTEKGKDVELRCDPISGHTALYWYRQSLGQGLEFLIYFQGNSAPDKSGLPSDRFSAERTGGSVSTLTIQRTQQEDSAVYLCASSVSGQTTDTQYFGPGTRLTVL.

The gene calls are TRBV5-3 and TRBJ2-7; TCRdb names TRBD1, which stays unverified in the absence of DNA. TRBV5-3 is an ORF for which the function is uncertain. The CDR3 is 19 residues long. The CDR3 here is CARSFWGGPEGGGTYEQYF.

The genes are TRBV6-6 and TRBJ2-5; TCRdb outputs TRBD2, but without DNA this stays unchecked. The CDR3 runs to 16 residues. The germline gives CDR1 MNHNY, CDR2 SVGAGI (reference sequence). The CDR3: CASSTHTSGDQETQYF.

V gene TRBV29-1 combines with J gene TRBJ2-1; checking the TCRdb D call of TRBD2 is not possible without DNA. The length of the CDR3 is 16 residues. Germline CDR1 SQVTM, CDR2 ANQGSEA. This CDR3 is CSVETLLAGEADEQFF.

The V and J genes are TRBV27 and TRBJ1-1; TCRdb proposes TRBD1, but this gene call is untestable without DNA. Germline CDR1 MNHEY, CDR2 SMNVEV (reference sequence). The CDR3 runs 14 residues. CDR3 region: CASTGQGTRGEAFF.

V usage is TRBV7-7 and J usage is TRBJ1-1. Germline CDR1 SSHAT, CDR2 FNYEAQ (reference sequence). The CDR3 consists of 15 residues. This CDR3 reads CASRATAVWNTEAFF. Full variable domain (outside the CDR3, taken from reference TRBV7-7 and TRBJ1-1): GAGVSQSPRYKVTKRGQDVTLRCDPISSHATLYWYQQALGQGPEFLTYFNYEAQPDKSGLPSDRFSAERPEGSISTLTIQRTEQRDSAMYRCASRATAVWNTEAFFGQGTRLTVV.